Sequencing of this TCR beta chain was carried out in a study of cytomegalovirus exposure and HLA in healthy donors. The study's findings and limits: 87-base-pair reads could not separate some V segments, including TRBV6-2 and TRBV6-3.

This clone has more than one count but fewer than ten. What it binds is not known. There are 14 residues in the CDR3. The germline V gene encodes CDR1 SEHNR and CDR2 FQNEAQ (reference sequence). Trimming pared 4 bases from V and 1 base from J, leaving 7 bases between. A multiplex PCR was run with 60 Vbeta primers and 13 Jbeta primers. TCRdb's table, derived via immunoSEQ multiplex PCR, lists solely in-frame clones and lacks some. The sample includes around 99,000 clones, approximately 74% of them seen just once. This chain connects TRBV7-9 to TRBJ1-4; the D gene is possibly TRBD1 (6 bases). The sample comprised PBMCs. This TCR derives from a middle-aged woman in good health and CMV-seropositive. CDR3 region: CASSSRGTNEKLFF. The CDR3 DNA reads TGTGCCAGCAGCTCCAGGGGAACTAATGAAAAACTGTTTTTT.